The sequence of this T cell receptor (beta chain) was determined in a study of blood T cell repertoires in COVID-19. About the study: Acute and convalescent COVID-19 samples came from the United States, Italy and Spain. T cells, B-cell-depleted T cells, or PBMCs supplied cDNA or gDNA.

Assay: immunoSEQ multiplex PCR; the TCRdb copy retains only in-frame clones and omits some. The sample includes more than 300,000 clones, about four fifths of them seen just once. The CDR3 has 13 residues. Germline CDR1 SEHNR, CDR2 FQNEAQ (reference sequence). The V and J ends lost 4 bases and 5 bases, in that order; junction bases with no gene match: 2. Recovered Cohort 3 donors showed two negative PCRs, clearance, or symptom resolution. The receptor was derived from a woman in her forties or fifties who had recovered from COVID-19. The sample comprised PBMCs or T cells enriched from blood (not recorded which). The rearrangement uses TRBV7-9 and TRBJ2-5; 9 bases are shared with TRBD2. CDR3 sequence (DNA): TGTGCCAGCAGCTCTAGCGGGGCGGAGACCCAGTACTTC. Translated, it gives CASSSSGAETQYF.